A selection of T cell receptor beta chains follows, all from one sample in a study of T cell responses to AZD1222 COVID-19 vaccine. The protocol was immunoSEQ multiplex PCR, while the TCRdb copy is restricted to in-frame clones and leaves out a portion. The repertoire has fewer than 150,000 clones, around 90% of them found once; the top ten carry 1% to 1.5%. Material: peripheral blood, obtained on day 0 of AZD1222 vaccination. The source of these receptors is an adult in good health. The CDR3 runs from the conserved cysteine through the conserved F or W. D genes are given only for firm matches. A row's size may be missing; if present it is once, few, many or a size class.

J gene	V gene	D gene	clone size	CDR3 DNA	CDR3 protein
TRBJ2-3	TRBV10-1	NA	NA	TGCGCCAGCAGCCCGATGGGGGCTCGGAGGACAGATACGCAGTATTTT	CASSPMGARRTDTQYF
TRBJ2-5	TRBV6-5	NA	NA	TGTGCCAGCAGTTACTCGTGGTGGGGAGAGACCCAGTACTTC	CASSYSWWGETQYF
TRBJ1-2	TRBV5-8	TRBD1	NA	TGTGCCAGCAGCCGCCAGGGGGTTGAGTATGGCTACACCTTC	CASSRQGVEYGYTF
TRBJ1-2	TRBV11-2	NA	NA	TGTGCCAGCAGCTTAGATGACAGCGTCTACACCTTC	CASSLDDSVYTF
TRBJ1-2	TRBV15	NA	NA	TGTGCCACCAGAGAAACCCGGGCTAACTATGGCTACACCTTC	CATRETRANYGYTF
TRBJ1-5	TRBV4-1	NA	NA	TGCGCCAGCAGACAAGAGGTAGGCCAGCCCCAGCATTTT	CASRQEVGQPQHF
TRBJ2-3	TRBV5-4	NA	NA	TGTGCCAGCAGCTTGTCTTCCGGGGGCACAGATACGCAGTATTTT	CASSLSSGGTDTQYF
TRBJ1-2	TRBV20-1	TRBD1	NA	TGCAGTGCTAGTCGACAGGGGAATAGAAACACCTTC	CSASRQGNRNTF
TRBJ1-4	TRBV6-5	NA	NA	TGTGCCAGCAGTATGTGGAGTGCAACTAATGAAAAACTGTTTTTT	CASSMWSATNEKLFF
TRBJ2-7	TRBV7-2	TRBD2	NA	TGTGCCAGCAGCTTAGCGGGTCTAGCGGGGGTAAGCTCCTACGAGCAGTACTTC	CASSLAGLAGVSSYEQYF
TRBJ1-2	TRBV5-1	TRBD1	few	TGCGCCAGCAGCTTGGCCAGGGGGCCGTACTATGGCTACACCTTC	CASSLARGPYYGYTF
TRBJ1-5	TRBV5-6	NA	NA	TGTGCCAGCAGCCGGGCAGGGTTGGGCAATCAGCCCCAGCATTTT	CASSRAGLGNQPQHF
TRBJ2-1	TRBV27	NA	once	TGTGCCAGTGGGGGGAGGGGGCGAAACAATGAGCAGTTCTTC	CASGGRGRNNEQFF
TRBJ1-1	TRBV29-1	NA	NA	TGCAGCGCCAAGGGGGTGGGCACTGAAGCTTTCTTT	CSAKGVGTEAFF
TRBJ1-1	TRBV19	NA	NA	TGTGCCAGTAGTACACTGAAGGGGTTGACTGAAGCTTTCTTT	CASSTLKGLTEAFF
TRBJ1-5	TRBV2	NA	NA	TGTGCCAGCAGGGCCGGTGGGACCGAATTCTATAGCAATCAGCCCCAGCATTTT	CASRAGGTEFYSNQPQHF
TRBJ1-1	TRBV4-3	NA	NA	TGCGCCAGCAGCCAAGATCCAAGAACTGAAGCTTTCTTT	CASSQDPRTEAFF
TRBJ2-3	TRBV7-9	TRBD1	NA	TGTGCCAGCAGCTTAGCCTTTAGTAGACAGGGGCACACAGATACGCAGTATTTT	CASSLAFSRQGHTDTQYF
TRBJ1-1	TRBV5-1	TRBD1	NA	TGCGCCAGCAGCTTGTGGGGGACAGAGAACACTGAAGCTTTCTTT	CASSLWGTENTEAFF
TRBJ1-2	TRBV12-3/TRBV12-4	NA	NA	TGTGCCAGCAGTTTTACGACTCACTATGGCTACACCTTC	CASSFTTHYGYTF
TRBJ1-5	TRBV4-3	NA	NA	TGCGCCAGCAGCCAAGTCATAGGAGGGTCGGGACAGCCCCAGCATTTT	CASSQVIGGSGQPQHF
TRBJ1-1	TRBV12-3/TRBV12-4	NA	NA	TGTGCCAGCAGCTCTCGGTGGGGTGAAAGGGCTTTCTTT	CASSSRWGERAFF
TRBJ2-7	TRBV19	NA	once	TGTGCCAGTAGTATAGGGGAACAGCTTCCTTCCTACGAGCAGTACTTC	CASSIGEQLPSYEQYF
TRBJ2-2	TRBV3-1/TRBV3-2	TRBD2	NA	TGTGCCAGCAGCCAGCAGCGGGGGGGCGTCACCGGGGAGCTGTTTTTT	CASSQQRGGVTGELFF
TRBJ1-2	TRBV13	NA	NA	TGTGCCAGCAGCTTCTCAGGGGATTATGGCTACACCTTC	CASSFSGDYGYTF
TRBJ1-2	TRBV19	NA	once	TGTGCCAGTAGTATGGAAGGGCGGGCGAGCTACACCTTC	CASSMEGRASYTF
TRBJ2-5	TRBV13	TRBD2	NA	TGTGCCAGCAGCTTAGGGCTAGCGGGGCTGGAGACCCAGTACTTC	CASSLGLAGLETQYF
TRBJ1-2	TRBV19	NA	NA	TGTGCCAGTCGAATGGGGGGATTAGATGGCTACACCTTC	CASRMGGLDGYTF
TRBJ1-4	TRBV5-5	TRBD1	NA	TGTGCCAGCAGCTTGGCCCCCCGACAGGGACTTAATGAAAAACTGTTTTTT	CASSLAPRQGLNEKLFF
TRBJ2-5	TRBV7-9	NA	NA	TGTGCCAGCAGCTTACTTCTGTCAGAGACCCAGTACTTC	CASSLLLSETQYF
TRBJ2-7	TRBV7-7	NA	NA	TGTGCCAAGCCTGGAGAGGACTTCTCCTACGAGCAGTACTTC	CAKPGEDFSYEQYF
TRBJ2-5	TRBV5-5	NA	NA	TGTGCCAGCAGCTTGGGCCGGGGGAGCGGCGAAGAGACCCAGTACTTC	CASSLGRGSGEETQYF
TRBJ2-5	TRBV7-9	TRBD2	NA	TGTGCCAGCAGCTTCCTAGCGGTACAAGAGACCCAGTACTTC	CASSFLAVQETQYF
TRBJ1-3	TRBV19	NA	once	TGTGCCAGTAGCTCACTACGGGACCACTCTGGAAACACCATATATTTT	CASSSLRDHSGNTIYF
TRBJ2-7	TRBV27	NA	NA	TGTGCCAGCAGGATGGGGCGTAACTACGAGCAGTACTTC	CASRMGRNYEQYF
TRBJ1-1	TRBV3-1/TRBV3-2	NA	NA	TGTGCCAGCAGCCGGGGAGGGAACACTGAAGCTTTCTTT	CASSRGGNTEAFF
TRBJ1-2	TRBV6-5	TRBD1	NA	TGTGCCAGCAGTTACTCGGGACAGGGACTCTATGGCTACACCTTC	CASSYSGQGLYGYTF
TRBJ2-5	TRBV3-1/TRBV3-2	NA	NA	TGTGCCAGCAGCCAAGATCCGGGGGCAGCCCAAGAGACCCAGTACTTC	CASSQDPGAAQETQYF
TRBJ2-2	TRBV7-7	TRBD2	NA	TGTGCCAGCAGCTTAGTGCCCCTGCGACTAGCGGGGGGCCACACCGGGGAGCTGTTTTTT	CASSLVPLRLAGGHTGELFF
TRBJ1-3	TRBV9	NA	few	TGTGCCAGCAGCGTAGGATTCGCGTACTCTGGAAACACCATATATTTT	CASSVGFAYSGNTIYF
TRBJ2-7	TRBV5-6	TRBD2	NA	TGTGCCAGCAGCTTTAGGGCTAGCGGGTCACTCGTGAAGGAGCAGTACTTC	CASSFRASGSLVKEQYF
TRBJ1-5	TRBV7-6	NA	NA	TGTGCCAGCAGCCGGGACGTGAATCAGCCCCAGCATTTT	CASSRDVNQPQHF
TRBJ2-7	TRBV4-3	TRBD1	NA	TGCGCCAGCAGCCAAGATCTTTGGACGTTCGGGGACAGCTCCTACGAGCAGTACTTC	CASSQDLWTFGDSSYEQYF
TRBJ1-2	TRBV11-2	NA	NA	TGTGCCAGCAGCTTAGATCATGTCGCTAACTATGGCTACACCTTC	CASSLDHVANYGYTF
TRBJ2-7	TRBV19	NA	NA	TGTGCCAGTAGTCCGCGGACGTCTAGCCCTTACGAGCAGTACTTC	CASSPRTSSPYEQYF
TRBJ1-1	TRBV7-6	TRBD1	few	TGTGCCAGCAGCATCGACAGGGGCCCGAACACTGAAGCTTTCTTT	CASSIDRGPNTEAFF
TRBJ2-1	TRBV5-3	NA	NA	TGTGCCAGAAGCTTCTTATGGGGGGCCTACAATGAGCAGTTCTTC	CARSFLWGAYNEQFF
TRBJ2-7	TRBV20-1	NA	NA	TGCAGTGCTAGTGGGGGCAGGTACTACGAGCAGTACTTC	CSASGGRYYEQYF
TRBJ2-7	TRBV2	NA	NA	TGTGCCTTAAGGGACCCTGGGGGCGAGCAGTACTTC	CALRDPGGEQYF
TRBJ2-3	TRBV3-1/TRBV3-2	TRBD2	NA	TGTGCCAGCAGACTCACTAGCGGGGGAGATACGCAGTATTTT	CASRLTSGGDTQYF
TRBJ1-3	TRBV10-3	NA	NA	TGTGCCAACAAGAACTTTGGGGGAAACACCATATATTTT	CANKNFGGNTIYF
TRBJ2-1	TRBV29-1	TRBD2	NA	TGCAGCGCCCTGCCCCGTAGCGGGGGGGCGGGGCAGTTCTTC	CSALPRSGGAGQFF
TRBJ2-1	TRBV10-1	TRBD1	NA	TGCGCCAGCAGTGAAGGGACAGGTTACAATGAGCAGTTCTTC	CASSEGTGYNEQFF
TRBJ2-3	TRBV7-9	TRBD1	NA	TGTGCCAGCACTGAAGCAGGGGGCGGAGATACGCAGTATTTT	CASTEAGGGDTQYF